Below, 30 T cell receptor beta chains from the same sample are listed, as sequenced in a study of beta chain features in type 1 diabetes. Isolated RNA was reverse transcribed in full, so expressed TCRB transcripts were sequenced. Sequenced by immunoSEQ multiplex PCR; TCRdb stores in-frame clones only, minus some. The sample has approximately 400,000 clones, more than 13% seen once. Sequenced material: naive CD4+ T cells from blood. The receptors were gathered from a woman between 18 and 29 years old in good health.

The chain is built from TRBV30 and TRBJ2-1; 8 bases are shared with TRBD2. Germline trimming cut 1 base from V and 3 bases from J; bases unmatched to any gene: 2. Germline V lookup: CDR1 GTSNPN, CDR2 SVGIG (reference sequence). The CDR3 is 14 amino acids. The CDR3 DNA follows: TGTGCCTGGAGTGGGACTAGCAACTACAATGAGCAGTTCTTC. The encoded protein is CAWSGTSNYNEQFF.

The chain uses TRBV28 and TRBJ1-2; D not resolved. The germline V gene encodes CDR1 MDHEN and CDR2 SYDVKM. This CDR3 is built from 12 residues. Trimming shortened V by 0 bases and J by 8 bases, and 7 bases separated the two germline ends. The CDR3 region has the DNA TGTGCCAGCAGTTTATGGGGGAGAGGCTACACCTTC. This encodes CASSLWGRGYTF.

This clone has only a few counts. J is TRBJ2-7 and V is TRBV19; D possibly corresponds to TRBD2 (5 bases). Trimming removed 5 bases at V and 0 bases at J, with 20 bases between. This CDR3 region has 17 residues. Per germline, CDR1 LNHDA and CDR2 SQIVND (reference sequence). DNA of the CDR3: TGTGCCAGTAGTCCCCGCTGGACGGAGGTTCCCTCCTACGAGCAGTACTTC. Its translation: CASSPRWTEVPSYEQYF.

This chain links TRBV5-1 with TRBJ2-7; no clear D gene. CDR1 SGHRS and CDR2 YFSETQ come from the germline V gene. The CDR3 is 12 residues long. With 0 bases removed from V and 2 bases from J, the gap between germline ends came to 3 bases. The CDR3: CASSLATYEQYF. The CDR3 DNA reads as TGCGCCAGCAGCTTGGCCACCTACGAGCAGTACTTC.

J is TRBJ2-2 and V is TRBV4-2, with 10 nucleotides matching TRBD1. Per the germline V gene, CDR1 is LGHNA and CDR2 is YNFKEQ. V gave up 4 bases and J gave up 3 bases; unmatched junction bases: 5. CDR3 length: 16 amino acids. CDR3 sequence: CASSPGGTGDTGELFF. The CDR3 bases are TGTGCCAGCAGCCCGGGCGGGACAGGGGACACCGGGGAGCTGTTTTTT.

Here the CDR3 reads CASSVGAPSSGNTIYF. The CDR3 DNA reads as TGTGCCAGCAGCGTAGGGGCTCCCAGCTCTGGAAACACCATATATTTT. V and J are TRBV9 and TRBJ1-3; no clear D. The CDR3 is 16 amino acids. CDR1 is SGDLS, CDR2 YYNGEE, per germline. V gave up 0 bases and J gave up 0 bases, with 10 bases separating them.

This clone was observed a few times. The chain carries TRBV18 and TRBJ1-1; 7 bases match TRBD1. This CDR3 is built from 16 residues. Trimming at V came to 3 bases and at J to 1 base, leaving 8 bases not matched to a gene. From germline, CDR1 is KGHSH and CDR2 LQKENI. CDR3 DNA: TGTGCCAGCTCACCTCAACCACGGACAGGGAACACTGAAGCTTTCTTT. The encoded protein is CASSPQPRTGNTEAFF.

The chain joins TRBV6-5 to TRBJ2-5, with 8 bases aligning to TRBD1. The CDR3 loop spans 13 amino acids. In germline, CDR1 is MNHEY, CDR2 SVGAGI. V shed 7 bases, J shed 3 bases, and the junction held 4 bases outside the gene matches. The CDR3 coding sequence is TGTGCCAGCATCAAGACAGGGGAAGAGACCCAGTACTTC. It translates to CASIKTGEETQYF.

The chain carries TRBV30 and TRBJ1-1; no firm D call. Per the germline V gene, CDR1 is GTSNPN and CDR2 is SVGIG (reference sequence). V dropped 3 bases and J dropped 10 bases, with 18 bases sitting between them. This CDR3 is built from 13 residues. As DNA, the CDR3 is TGTGCCTGGAGGCGACTTGTGGAGAGCGGAGCTTTCTTT. Its translation: CAWRRLVESGAFF.

The chain carries TRBV2 and TRBJ2-5, with 9 nucleotides matching TRBD1. Per the germline V gene, CDR1 is SNHLY and CDR2 is FYNNEI. J lost 2 bases, V lost 6 bases, and 7 bases had no gene match. This CDR3 spans 15 amino acids. CDR3 sequence reads: CASRPDRGFQETQYF. CDR3 nucleotides: TGTGCCAGCAGACCGGACAGGGGATTTCAAGAGACCCAGTACTTC.

This chain links TRBV30 with TRBJ2-7; TRBD2 aligns across 12 bases. Germline assignment: CDR1 GTSNPN and CDR2 SVGIG (reference sequence). The CDR3 covers 14 residues. V lost 4 bases to trimming and J lost 3 bases; unmatched junction nucleotides: 4. CDR3: CAWTRLAGVYEQYF. CDR3 DNA sequence: TGTGCCTGGACCCGACTAGCGGGAGTCTACGAGCAGTACTTC.

This clone has only a few counts. J is TRBJ2-5 and V is TRBV5-4; D remains ambiguous. The CDR3 sequence is 14 residues long. The ends were cut back, 0 bases at V and 3 bases at J, with 9 bases in the middle. The germline V gene has CDR1 SGHNT and CDR2 YYREEE (reference sequence). CDR3 nucleotide sequence: TGTGCCAGCAGCTTGGTCTGGAGTAAAGAGACCCAGTACTTC. Protein sequence: CASSLVWSKETQYF.

The gene calls are TRBV9 and TRBJ1-1; 9 bases align to TRBD1. The germline V gene has CDR1 SGDLS and CDR2 YYNGEE. The CDR3 runs to 15 residues. V trimming: 0 bases; J trimming: 3 bases; junction bases outside the gene matches: 3. The CDR3 loop is CASSVEGQGYTEAFF. As DNA, the CDR3 is TGTGCCAGCAGCGTAGAGGGACAGGGCTACACTGAAGCTTTCTTT.

The V gene is TRBV29-1, the J gene TRBJ2-3; TRBD2 agrees at 9 bases. Germline-derived CDR1 and CDR2 are SQVTM and ANQGSEA. The CDR3 loop spans 13 amino acids. V gave up 5 bases and J gave up 3 bases; unmatched junction bases: 3. CDR3 region: CSVTLAGTDTQYF. DNA for the CDR3: TGCAGCGTTACCCTAGCGGGGACAGATACGCAGTATTTT.

The chain carries TRBV4-3 and TRBJ2-3; 9 bases fit TRBD1. Germline lookup yields CDR1 LGHNA and CDR2 YSLEER. J gave up 3 bases and V 3 bases, and 4 bases lay outside the gene matches. The CDR3 has 15 amino acids. The CDR3 DNA follows: TGCGCCAGCAGCCAGGGGGACAGGGAAACAGATACGCAGTATTTT. It is translated as CASSQGDRETDTQYF.

The genes are TRBV27 and TRBJ1-2, with 11 bases identical to TRBD1. The CDR3 covers 15 residues. Germline V gene lookup returns CDR1 MNHEY and CDR2 SMNVEV (reference sequence). The trim removed 4 bases at V and 7 bases at J, leaving 8 bases unmatched. The CDR3 here is CASSSVGQGAGGYTF. CDR3 DNA sequence: TGTGCCAGCAGTTCAGTCGGACAGGGGGCGGGTGGCTACACCTTC.

The rearrangement joins TRBV29-1 to TRBJ1-5; 7 bases agree with TRBD1. There are 14 residues in the CDR3. CDR1 SQVTM and CDR2 ANQGSEA come from the germline V gene. V lost 4 bases and J lost 4; bases outside the gene matches: 7. CDR3 coding DNA: TGCAGCGTTGCAGGGGGACAAAAAAATCAGCCCCAGCATTTT. Translating it yields CSVAGGQKNQPQHF.

This clone was counted a few times. CDR3 sequence (DNA): TGCGCCAGCAGCTCTCGGTATCAAGAGACCCAGTACTTC. Its translation is CASSSRYQETQYF. The V and J genes are TRBV5-1 and TRBJ2-5; D not resolved. Germline V gene lookup returns CDR1 SGHRS and CDR2 YFSETQ. Between the trimmed V and J ends, which lost 3 bases and 2 bases, there was a span of 8 bases. This CDR3 has 13 residues. Complete variable domain (other parts from reference TRBV5-1 and TRBJ2-5): KAGVTQTPRYLIKTRGQQVTLSCSPISGHRSVSWYQQTPGQGLQFLFEYFSETQRNKGNFPGRFSGRQFSNSRSEMNVSTLELGDSALYLCASSSRYQETQYFGPGTRLLVL.

This clone turned up a few times. V is TRBV10-3 and J is TRBJ2-7, with D hard to call. Trimming cost V 0 bases and J 7 bases, with 7 bases left between them. This CDR3 is built from 12 residues. The germline V gene encodes CDR1 ENHRY and CDR2 SYGVKD. The CDR3 region is CAISESVREQYF. The CDR3 DNA reads TGTGCCATCAGTGAGTCGGTACGGGAGCAGTACTTC.

This chain links TRBV19 with TRBJ1-5; D might be TRBD1 (5 bases). From germline, CDR1 is LNHDA and CDR2 SQIVND (reference sequence). V lost 7 bases and J lost 1, with 8 bases in between. The CDR3 is made up of 13 amino acids. CDR3 region: CASTRQSNQPQHF. The CDR3 region has the DNA TGTGCCAGTACCCGACAGAGCAATCAGCCCCAGCATTTT. Variable domain in full (rest from reference TRBV19 and TRBJ1-5): DGGITQSPKYLFRKEGQNVTLSCEQNLNHDAMYWYRQDPGQGLRLIYYSQIVNDFQKGDIAEGYSVSREKKESFPLTVTSAQKNPTAFYLCASTRQSNQPQHFGDGTRLSIL.

The chain employs TRBV2 and TRBJ1-5; D is unresolved. Trimming shortened V by 3 bases and J by 5 bases, and 11 bases separated the two germline ends. CDR1 is SNHLY and CDR2 is FYNNEI in the germline V gene. CDR3 length: 14 amino acids. The CDR3: CASSEVKEDQPQHF. The DNA for the CDR3 is TGTGCCAGCAGTGAGGTCAAGGAGGATCAGCCCCAGCATTTT.

V gene TRBV29-1 combines with J gene TRBJ2-2; 7 bases agree with TRBD1. The CDR3 loop spans 15 amino acids. The V gene end was trimmed by 6 bases and the J gene end by 6 bases; junction bases not matched to a gene: 13. Germline V gene sequence: CDR1 SQVTM, CDR2 ANQGSEA. Written as DNA, the CDR3 is TGCAGCGTAGAGATGGGGACAGTGGGGGCCGGGGAGCTGTTTTTT. This sequence encodes CSVEMGTVGAGELFF.

The gene calls are TRBV10-3 and TRBJ2-7, with D perhaps TRBD1 (6 bases). V shed 2 bases and J shed 5 bases, with 13 bases lying between them. CDR1 and CDR2 from the germline V gene are ENHRY and SYGVKD. The CDR3 spans 14 residues. The CDR3 sequence is CAISERPGVDEQYF. The CDR3, as DNA: TGTGCCATCAGTGAGAGGCCAGGGGTGGACGAGCAGTACTTC.

The rearrangement uses TRBV5-1 and TRBJ1-2, with 8 nucleotides matching TRBD1. There are 13 residues in the CDR3. The V and J ends lost 5 bases and 2 bases, in that order; junction bases with no gene match: 2. Germline CDR1 is SGHRS and CDR2 is YFSETQ. CDR3 in amino acids: CASRTGANYGYTF. Here the CDR3 DNA reads TGCGCCAGCAGGACAGGGGCCAACTATGGCTACACCTTC.

The V and J genes are TRBV4-3 and TRBJ1-2; D ambiguous. The germline V gene encodes CDR1 LGHNA and CDR2 YSLEER. Trimming shortened V by 4 bases and J by 8 bases, and 17 bases separated the two germline ends. The CDR3 spans 14 residues. The CDR3 here is CASSRDHIAWGYTF. The CDR3 nucleotides are TGCGCCAGCAGCCGAGACCATATCGCGTGGGGCTACACCTTC.

This clone was counted a few times. V usage is TRBV6-6 and J usage is TRBJ1-2, with unresolved D. This CDR3 is built from 13 residues. V dropped 7 bases and J dropped 7 bases, with 16 bases sitting between them. Germline V CDR1 and CDR2: MNHNY, SVGAGI (reference sequence). Here the CDR3 reads CASISDGMGGYTF. DNA of the CDR3: TGTGCCAGCATCTCCGACGGGATGGGTGGCTACACCTTC.

This clone has only a few counts. The chain uses TRBV11-3 and TRBJ2-5; D is perhaps TRBD1 (6 bases). CDR3 length equals 13 residues. Germline V gene data show CDR1 as SGHNT and CDR2 as YENEEA. The V and J ends lost 6 bases and 4 bases respectively, with 12 bases between them. The CDR3 loop reads CASSLRGRETQYF. The CDR3 nucleotides read TGTGCCAGCAGTCTCAGGGGCCGAGAGACCCAGTACTTC. The full variable domain, its missing parts supplied by reference TRBV11-3 and TRBJ2-5, is EAGVVQSPRYKIIEKKQPVAFWCNPISGHNTLYWYLQNLGQGPELLIRYENEEAVDDSQLPKDRFSAERLKGVDSTLKIQPAELGDSAVYLCASSLRGRETQYFGPGTRLLVL.

This clone was recorded a few times. V usage is TRBV5-1 and J usage is TRBJ1-2; the D is unclear. The length of the CDR3 is 13 residues. V was trimmed by 2 bases and J by 7 bases, leaving 12 bases between them. CDR1 is SGHRS, CDR2 YFSETQ, per germline. The CDR3 region is CASSFEGSSGYTF. The CDR3 region has the DNA TGCGCCAGCAGCTTTGAAGGGAGCAGTGGCTACACCTTC.

This sequence joins TRBV29-1 and TRBJ2-7; D is possibly TRBD1 (6 bases). Germline V lookup: CDR1 SQVTM, CDR2 ANQGSEA. Trimming pared 6 bases from V and 4 bases from J, leaving 13 bases between. The CDR3 runs 12 residues. The CDR3 region is CSVGTRQYEQYF. CDR3 nucleotide sequence: TGCAGCGTCGGGACAAGACAATACGAGCAGTACTTC.

This clone was seen only a few times. The CDR3 spells CASSQGGVTYGYTF. CDR3 DNA: TGCGCCAGCAGCCAAGGGGGGGTTACCTATGGCTACACCTTC. The chain combines TRBV4-3 with TRBJ1-2; TRBD1 might be the D (5 bases). CDR1 and CDR2 from the germline V gene are LGHNA and YSLEER. With 1 base removed from V and 4 bases from J, the gap between germline ends came to 10 bases. The length of the CDR3 is 14 residues.